A selection of T cell receptor beta chains follows, all from one sample in a study of cytomegalovirus exposure and HLA in healthy donors. The protocol was immunoSEQ multiplex PCR, while the TCRdb copy is restricted to in-frame clones and leaves out a portion. The table has around 150,000 clones, roughly 77% seen once; the top ten hold over 2%. The specimen was PBMCs. Receptors were obtained from a woman aged 35 to 49 in good health and CMV-seropositive. Each CDR3 is given with its conserved first and last residue. The order of the fields is D gene, J gene, V gene, clone size, CDR3 protein, CDR3 DNA. A D gene is named only where the DNA matches it firmly. Where a row states a size, it is once, few, many or the class of an expanded clone; other rows omit it.

d_call: NA
j_call: TRBJ1-2
v_call: TRBV5-1
clone_size: NA
cdr3_aa: CASSLADSNYGYTF
cdr3_nt: TGCGCCAGCAGCTTGGCCGACAGTAACTATGGCTACACCTTC

d_call: NA
j_call: TRBJ2-7
v_call: TRBV19
clone_size: few
cdr3_aa: CASRYRQEDYEQYF
cdr3_nt: TGTGCCAGTAGATACCGACAGGAGGACTACGAGCAGTACTTC

d_call: TRBD1
j_call: TRBJ1-2
v_call: TRBV18
clone_size: NA
cdr3_aa: CASSSLGQATYGYTF
cdr3_nt: TGTGCCAGCTCATCCCTCGGACAGGCGACTTATGGCTACACCTTC

d_call: NA
j_call: TRBJ2-7
v_call: TRBV21-1
clone_size: NA
cdr3_aa: CASSRDRVPYEQYF
cdr3_nt: TGTGCCAGCAGCAGGGACAGGGTGCCCTACGAGCAGTACTTC

d_call: TRBD1
j_call: TRBJ2-7
v_call: TRBV6-6
clone_size: NA
cdr3_aa: CASRAGQGFYEQYF
cdr3_nt: TGTGCCAGCAGGGCCGGACAGGGATTCTACGAGCAGTACTTC

d_call: TRBD1
j_call: TRBJ1-2
v_call: TRBV6-1
clone_size: once
cdr3_aa: CASSGQGADGYTF
cdr3_nt: TGTGCCAGCAGTGGACAGGGGGCGGATGGCTACACCTTC

d_call: TRBD1
j_call: TRBJ1-2
v_call: TRBV28
clone_size: NA
cdr3_aa: CASSLGGQGGGYTF
cdr3_nt: TGTGCCAGCAGTTTAGGGGGACAGGGTGGTGGCTACACCTTC

d_call: TRBD1
j_call: TRBJ2-1
v_call: TRBV15
clone_size: NA
cdr3_aa: CATSRDSGTGGFEQFF
cdr3_nt: TGTGCCACCAGCAGAGATTCCGGGACAGGGGGTTTTGAGCAGTTCTTC

d_call: NA
j_call: TRBJ2-1
v_call: TRBV28
clone_size: NA
cdr3_aa: CASGPPRGSVNEQFF
cdr3_nt: TGTGCCAGCGGCCCTCCCAGGGGTTCCGTCAATGAGCAGTTCTTC

d_call: TRBD2
j_call: TRBJ2-1
v_call: TRBV7-9
clone_size: NA
cdr3_aa: CSSSLDGAGDFQFF
cdr3_nt: TGTTCCAGCAGCTTAGACGGGGCGGGGGATTTCCAGTTCTTC

d_call: NA
j_call: TRBJ1-5
v_call: TRBV6-5
clone_size: NA
cdr3_aa: CASSYMGRSLEPQHF
cdr3_nt: TGTGCCAGCAGTTACATGGGGAGATCCTTGGAGCCCCAGCATTTT

d_call: NA
j_call: TRBJ1-2
v_call: TRBV9
clone_size: NA
cdr3_aa: CASSVVGGGGYTF
cdr3_nt: TGTGCCAGCAGCGTAGTTGGGGGGGGAGGCTACACCTTC

d_call: TRBD1
j_call: TRBJ2-7
v_call: TRBV5-1
clone_size: NA
cdr3_aa: CASSPTGRQGRYEQYF
cdr3_nt: TGCGCCAGCAGCCCCACAGGACGACAGGGTCGGTACGAGCAGTACTTC

d_call: NA
j_call: TRBJ1-2
v_call: TRBV9
clone_size: NA
cdr3_aa: CASSPRSTAANGYTF
cdr3_nt: TGTGCCAGCAGCCCAAGATCCACAGCGGCTAATGGCTACACCTTC

d_call: NA
j_call: TRBJ2-3
v_call: TRBV10-3
clone_size: NA
cdr3_aa: CAISELTGTSTDTQYF
cdr3_nt: TGTGCCATCAGTGAGTTGACAGGTACTAGCACAGATACGCAGTATTTT

d_call: NA
j_call: TRBJ1-1
v_call: TRBV5-1
clone_size: few
cdr3_aa: CASSSTMGQNTEAFF
cdr3_nt: TGCGCCAGCAGCTCTACAATGGGACAGAACACTGAAGCTTTCTTT

d_call: NA
j_call: TRBJ2-4
v_call: TRBV6-6
clone_size: once
cdr3_aa: CASSYTRGNIQYF
cdr3_nt: TGTGCCAGCAGTTACACACGGGGGAACATTCAGTACTTC

d_call: TRBD1
j_call: TRBJ2-7
v_call: TRBV19
clone_size: NA
cdr3_aa: CASSKTGVSYEQYF
cdr3_nt: TGTGCCAGTAGTAAGACAGGGGTGTCCTACGAGCAGTACTTC

d_call: TRBD1
j_call: TRBJ1-3
v_call: TRBV18
clone_size: NA
cdr3_aa: CASSPTGVSGNTIYF
cdr3_nt: TGTGCCAGCTCACCGACAGGGGTCTCTGGAAACACCATATATTTT

d_call: NA
j_call: TRBJ1-1
v_call: TRBV21-1
clone_size: NA
cdr3_aa: CASSKAQVVPENTEAFF
cdr3_nt: TGTGCCAGCAGCAAAGCGCAGGTAGTACCGGAGAACACTGAAGCTTTCTTT

d_call: NA
j_call: TRBJ1-4
v_call: TRBV2
clone_size: NA
cdr3_aa: CASRQGTNEKLFF
cdr3_nt: TGTGCCAGCAGACAGGGAACTAATGAAAAACTGTTTTTT

d_call: NA
j_call: TRBJ2-6
v_call: TRBV6-5
clone_size: NA
cdr3_aa: CASSPGVSGANVLTF
cdr3_nt: TGTGCCAGCAGTCCCGGAGTCTCTGGGGCCAACGTCCTGACTTTC